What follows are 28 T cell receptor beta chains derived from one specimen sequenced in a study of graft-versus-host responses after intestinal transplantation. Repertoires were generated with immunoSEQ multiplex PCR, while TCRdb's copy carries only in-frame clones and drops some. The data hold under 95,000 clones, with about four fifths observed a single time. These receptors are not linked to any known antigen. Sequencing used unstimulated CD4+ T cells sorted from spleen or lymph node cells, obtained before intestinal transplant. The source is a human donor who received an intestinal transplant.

CDR3 in amino acids: CASSQGIGGGPNPYEQYF. The DNA for the CDR3 is TGCGCCAGCAGCCAAGGGATAGGCGGGGGCCCTAATCCCTACGAGCAGTACTTC. The chain couples TRBV4-1 to TRBJ2-7; a possible D gene is TRBD2 (7 bases). Germline CDR1 MGHRA, CDR2 YSYEKL. The CDR3 totals 18 residues. V was cut by 1 base and J by 2 bases, with 21 bases left in between.

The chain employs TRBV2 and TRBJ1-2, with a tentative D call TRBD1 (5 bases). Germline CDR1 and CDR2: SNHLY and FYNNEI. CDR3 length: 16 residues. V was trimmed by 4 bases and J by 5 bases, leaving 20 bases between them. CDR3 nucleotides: TGTGCCAGCAGTGTGGCGTTGGACGGGGGGAGGTATGGCTACACCTTC. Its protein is CASSVALDGGRYGYTF.

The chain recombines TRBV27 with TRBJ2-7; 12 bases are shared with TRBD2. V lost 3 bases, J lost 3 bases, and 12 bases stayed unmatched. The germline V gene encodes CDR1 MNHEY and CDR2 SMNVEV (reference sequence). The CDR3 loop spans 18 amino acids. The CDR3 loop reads CASSFRTGLTSGSYEQYF. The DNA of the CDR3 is TGTGCCAGCAGTTTCAGGACAGGTTTGACTAGCGGGAGCTACGAGCAGTACTTC.

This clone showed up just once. The CDR3 loop reads CATSRDGSGKVTQYF. In nucleotides, the CDR3 is TGTGCCACCAGCAGAGATGGGAGTGGGAAAGTTACGCAGTATTTT. The rearrangement joins TRBV15 to TRBJ2-3, with TRBD2 as a possible D gene (5 bases). V lost 0 bases and J lost 8, with 15 bases in between. In germline, CDR1 is LNHNV, CDR2 YYDKDF (reference sequence). The CDR3 sequence is 15 residues long.

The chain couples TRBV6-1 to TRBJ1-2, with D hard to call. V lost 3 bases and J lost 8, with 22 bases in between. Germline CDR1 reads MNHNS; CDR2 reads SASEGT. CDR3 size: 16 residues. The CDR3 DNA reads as TGTGCCAGCAGTGAGTTGCAGACGGGTCGCCGAGCAGGCTACACCTTC. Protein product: CASSELQTGRRAGYTF.

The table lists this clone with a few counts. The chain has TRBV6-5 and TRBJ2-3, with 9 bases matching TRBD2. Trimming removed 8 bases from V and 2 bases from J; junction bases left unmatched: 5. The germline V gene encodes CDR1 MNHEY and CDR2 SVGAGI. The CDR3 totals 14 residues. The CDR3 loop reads CASLLAGVTDTQYF. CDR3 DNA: TGTGCCAGCCTACTAGCGGGCGTCACAGATACGCAGTATTTT.

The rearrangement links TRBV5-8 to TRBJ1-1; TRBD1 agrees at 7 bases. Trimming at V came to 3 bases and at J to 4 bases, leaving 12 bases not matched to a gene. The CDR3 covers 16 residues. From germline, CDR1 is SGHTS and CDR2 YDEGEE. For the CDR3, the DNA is TGTGCCAGCAGCTCGGATGTCACAGGGGATTCCACTGAAGCTTTCTTT. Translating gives CASSSDVTGDSTEAFF.

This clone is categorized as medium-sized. CDR3 bases: TGCGCCAGCAGCTTGGGTGGAGCCCACGATGAGCAGTTCTTC. Amino acids: CASSLGGAHDEQFF. This chain links TRBV5-1 with TRBJ2-1; no reliable D call. Germline-derived CDR1 and CDR2 are SGHRS and YFSETQ. Trimming cost V 0 bases and J 8 bases, with 12 bases left between them. The CDR3 is 14 amino acids.

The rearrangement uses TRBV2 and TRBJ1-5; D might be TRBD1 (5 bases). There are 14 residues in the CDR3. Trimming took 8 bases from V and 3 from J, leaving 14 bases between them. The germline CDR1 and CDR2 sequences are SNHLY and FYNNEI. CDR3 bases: TGTGCCAGCGGCGGGGGTATGGTCAATCAGCCCCAGCATTTT. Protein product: CASGGGMVNQPQHF.

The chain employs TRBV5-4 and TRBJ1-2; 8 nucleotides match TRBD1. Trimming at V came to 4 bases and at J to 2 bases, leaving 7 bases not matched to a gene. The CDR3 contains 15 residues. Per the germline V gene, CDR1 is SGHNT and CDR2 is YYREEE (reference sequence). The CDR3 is CASSNLQGANYGYTF. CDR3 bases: TGTGCCAGCAGCAACCTTCAGGGGGCAAACTATGGCTACACCTTC.

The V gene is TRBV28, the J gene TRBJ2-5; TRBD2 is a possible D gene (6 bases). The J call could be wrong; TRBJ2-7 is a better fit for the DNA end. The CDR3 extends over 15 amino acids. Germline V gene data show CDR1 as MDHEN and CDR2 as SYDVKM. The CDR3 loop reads CASIGLGGGSYEQYF. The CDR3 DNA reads TGTGCCAGCATTGGCCTGGGTGGAGGGTCCTACGAGCAGTACTTC.

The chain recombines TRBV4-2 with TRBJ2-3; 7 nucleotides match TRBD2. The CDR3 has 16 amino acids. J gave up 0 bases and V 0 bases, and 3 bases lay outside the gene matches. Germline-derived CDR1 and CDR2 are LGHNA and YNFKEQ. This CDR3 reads CASSQEPGGSTDTQYF. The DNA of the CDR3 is TGTGCCAGCAGCCAAGAGCCCGGGGGGAGCACAGATACGCAGTATTTT.

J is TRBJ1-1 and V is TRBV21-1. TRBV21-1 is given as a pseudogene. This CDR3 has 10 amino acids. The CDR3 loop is CASLSREAFF. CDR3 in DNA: TGTGCCAGCCTCTCTAGAGAGGCTTTCTTT.

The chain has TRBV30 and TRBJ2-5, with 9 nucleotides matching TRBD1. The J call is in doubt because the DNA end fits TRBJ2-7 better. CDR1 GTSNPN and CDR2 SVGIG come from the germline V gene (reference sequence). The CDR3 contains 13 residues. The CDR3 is CAWEGDRAYEQYF. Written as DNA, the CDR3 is TGTGCCTGGGAGGGGGACAGGGCCTACGAGCAGTACTTC.

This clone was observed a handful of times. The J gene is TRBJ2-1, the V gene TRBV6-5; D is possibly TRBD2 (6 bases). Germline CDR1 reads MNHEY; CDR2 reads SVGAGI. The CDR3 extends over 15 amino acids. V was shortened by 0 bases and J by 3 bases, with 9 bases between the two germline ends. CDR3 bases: TGTGCCAGCAGTTACTCCGGGAGCGTCTACAATGAGCAGTTCTTC. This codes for CASSYSGSVYNEQFF.

The CDR3 protein is CASSIRGGNTIYF. In DNA, the CDR3 is TGTGCCAGCAGCATAAGGGGGGGAAACACCATATATTTT. This chain joins TRBV7-2 and TRBJ1-3, with a weak D call TRBD1 (6 bases). Looked up from germline, CDR1 is SGHTA and CDR2 is FQGNSA. V was trimmed by 5 bases and J by 4 bases, leaving 9 bases between them. CDR3 length equals 13 residues.

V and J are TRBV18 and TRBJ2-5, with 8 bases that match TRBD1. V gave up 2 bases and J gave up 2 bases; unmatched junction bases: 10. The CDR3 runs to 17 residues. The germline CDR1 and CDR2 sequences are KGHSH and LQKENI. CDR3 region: CASSPMNPGQGQETQYF. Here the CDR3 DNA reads TGTGCCAGCTCACCAATGAATCCCGGACAGGGTCAAGAGACCCAGTACTTC.

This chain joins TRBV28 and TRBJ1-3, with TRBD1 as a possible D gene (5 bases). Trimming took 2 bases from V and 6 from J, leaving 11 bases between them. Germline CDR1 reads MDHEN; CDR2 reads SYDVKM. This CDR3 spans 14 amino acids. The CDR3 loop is CASSLAQGPNTIYF. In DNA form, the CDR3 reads TGTGCCAGCAGTTTAGCGCAGGGTCCAAACACCATATATTTT.

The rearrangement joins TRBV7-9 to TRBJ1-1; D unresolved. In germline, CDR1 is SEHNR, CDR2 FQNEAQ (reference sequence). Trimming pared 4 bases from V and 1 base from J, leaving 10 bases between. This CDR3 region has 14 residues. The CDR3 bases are TGTGCCAGCAGCTCCTCGAACACGAACACTGAAGCTTTCTTT. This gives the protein CASSSSNTNTEAFF.

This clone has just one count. CDR3 nucleotide sequence: TGTGCCAGCAGCTTTTCAGGGAACACTGAAGCTTTCTTT. This gives the protein CASSFSGNTEAFF. The rearrangement uses TRBV7-9 and TRBJ1-1; no clear D. The CDR3 extends over 13 amino acids. Germline assignment: CDR1 SEHNR and CDR2 FQNEAQ (reference sequence). Trimming removed 3 bases at V and 1 base at J, with 6 bases between.

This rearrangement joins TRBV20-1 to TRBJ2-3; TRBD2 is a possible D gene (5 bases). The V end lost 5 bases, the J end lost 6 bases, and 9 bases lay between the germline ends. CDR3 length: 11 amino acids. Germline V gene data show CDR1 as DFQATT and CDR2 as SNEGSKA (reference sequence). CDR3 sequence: CSARRVDTQYF. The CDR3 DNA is TGCAGTGCTCGGCGGGTGGATACGCAGTATTTT.

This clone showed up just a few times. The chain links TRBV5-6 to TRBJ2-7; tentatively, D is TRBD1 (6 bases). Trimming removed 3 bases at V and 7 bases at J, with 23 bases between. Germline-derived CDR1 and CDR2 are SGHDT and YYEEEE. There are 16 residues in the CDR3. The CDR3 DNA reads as TGTGCCAGCAGCTGGGAAACAGGGTCCCCCACTGGGGAGCAGTACTTC. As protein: CASSWETGSPTGEQYF.

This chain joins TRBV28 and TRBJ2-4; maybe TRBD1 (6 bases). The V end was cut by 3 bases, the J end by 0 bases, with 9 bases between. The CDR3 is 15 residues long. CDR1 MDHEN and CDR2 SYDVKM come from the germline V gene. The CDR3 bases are TGTGCCAGCAGTTTGACAGGACTAGCCAAAAACATTCAGTACTTC. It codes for CASSLTGLAKNIQYF.

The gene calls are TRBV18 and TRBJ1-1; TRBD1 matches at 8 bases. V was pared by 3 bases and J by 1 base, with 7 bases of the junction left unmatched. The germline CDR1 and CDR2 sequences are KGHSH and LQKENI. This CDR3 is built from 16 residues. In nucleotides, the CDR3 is TGTGCCAGCTCACCTAGACAGGGGACTGGGAACACTGAAGCTTTCTTT. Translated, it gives CASSPRQGTGNTEAFF.

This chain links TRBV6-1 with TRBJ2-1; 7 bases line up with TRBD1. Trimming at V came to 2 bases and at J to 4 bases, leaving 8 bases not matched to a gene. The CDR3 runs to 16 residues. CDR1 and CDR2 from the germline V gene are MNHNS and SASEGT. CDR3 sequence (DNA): TGTGCCAGCAGTGAATTCACCGGGACAGAATACAATGAGCAGTTCTTC. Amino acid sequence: CASSEFTGTEYNEQFF.

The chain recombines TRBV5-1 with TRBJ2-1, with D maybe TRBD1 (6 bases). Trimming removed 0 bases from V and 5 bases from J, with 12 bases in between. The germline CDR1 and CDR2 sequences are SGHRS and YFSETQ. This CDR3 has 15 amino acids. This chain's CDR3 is CASSLGRWGHNEQFF. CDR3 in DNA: TGCGCCAGCAGCTTGGGACGTTGGGGGCACAATGAGCAGTTCTTC.

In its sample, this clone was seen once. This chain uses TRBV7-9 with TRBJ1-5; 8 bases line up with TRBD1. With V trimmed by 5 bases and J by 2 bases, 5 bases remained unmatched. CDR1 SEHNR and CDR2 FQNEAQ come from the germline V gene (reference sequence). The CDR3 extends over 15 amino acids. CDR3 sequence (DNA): TGTGCCAGCAGCCCGCAGGGGGCAGGCAATCAGCCCCAGCATTTT. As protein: CASSPQGAGNQPQHF.

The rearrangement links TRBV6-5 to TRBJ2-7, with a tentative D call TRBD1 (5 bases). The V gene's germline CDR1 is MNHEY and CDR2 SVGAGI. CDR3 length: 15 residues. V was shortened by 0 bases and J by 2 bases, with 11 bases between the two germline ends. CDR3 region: CASSYSWGGPYEQYF. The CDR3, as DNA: TGTGCCAGCAGTTACTCTTGGGGCGGCCCCTACGAGCAGTACTTC.